This T cell receptor (beta chain) was retrieved from a study of response to subunit inactivated influenza vaccine. The CDR3 extends over 14 amino acids. Germline V lookup: CDR1 MGHRA, CDR2 YSYEKL. V was trimmed by 1 base and J by 5 bases, leaving 11 bases between them. Each CDR3 protein is one row after TCRdb ran MiXCR on the RT-PCR reads. The table has fewer than 800,000 distinct CDR3 sequences, 15% to 17% seen once. This clonotype was seen only a few times. What it recognizes is unknown. General study points: The study's authors posited that every seasonal influenza vaccination enlists few new T cells.

The specimen was PBMCs from blood, collected 12 days after vaccination. J is TRBJ1-1 and V is TRBV4-1; maybe TRBD1 (6 bases). The receptor was isolated from a man aged 45-60 years who received an inactivated influenza vaccine. The chain's CDR3 is CASSQGQVITEAFF. CDR3 sequence (DNA): TGCGCCAGCAGCCAAGGACAGGTGATTACTGAAGCTTTCTTT.